This TCR beta chain was identified in a study of cytomegalovirus exposure and HLA in healthy donors. V gave up 4 bases and J gave up 3 bases, with 13 bases separating them. This CDR3 comprises 15 residues. CDR1 and CDR2 (germline): SGHRS, YFSETQ. 13 Jbeta primers and 60 Vbeta primers were used for the PCR. Only in-frame clones appear in the TCRdb table, and some are missing; sequencing was by immunoSEQ multiplex PCR. The table lists roughly 220,000 clones, approximately 70% of them singletons. This clone was seen once. The sample was PBMCs. This receptor was taken from a man aged 40-50 years in good health and CMV-seropositive. The chain carries TRBV5-1 and TRBJ1-4, with D perhaps matching TRBD1 (5 bases). CDR3 nucleotides: TGCGCCAGCAGCCCAGGTCAGGGCTCTAATGAAAAACTGTTTTTT. This codes for CASSPGQGSNEKLFF.